This T cell receptor beta chain originates from a study of T cell responses to AZD1222 COVID-19 vaccine. Turning to the study itself: Pooled together were second doses at about 4 or about 12 weeks.

As to this clone: What it binds is unknown.

Findings of the study overall: Vaccine-associated CD4 TCRs ranged over spike, dominating at 160-218 and 743-854.

V shed 2 bases and J 4 bases; nucleotides not matched to a gene: 5. Germline V CDR1 and CDR2: MNHNS, SASEGT. CDR3 size: 14 residues. Data came from immunoSEQ multiplex PCR; TCRdb stores just in-frame clones and leaves some out. This sample has approximately 120,000 clones, with 90% found just once. V and J are TRBV6-1 and TRBJ2-7, with TRBD1 matching over 7 bases. The TCR sequence derives from an adult in good health. The sample in question was peripheral blood, obtained on day 0 of AZD1222 vaccination. The CDR3 sequence is CASSESRGQYEQYF. CDR3 sequence (DNA): TGTGCCAGCAGTGAAAGTAGGGGGCAGTACGAGCAGTACTTC.